The 20 T cell receptor beta chains in this list originate from one sample, sequenced in a study of T cell responses to AZD1222 COVID-19 vaccine. Repertoires were generated with immunoSEQ multiplex PCR, while TCRdb's copy carries only in-frame clones and drops some. Among about 120,000 clones, 85% to 95% were seen once, and the ten largest hold under 3.5%. The material sequenced was peripheral blood, taken on day 0 of AZD1222 vaccination. These receptor sequences come from an adult in good health.

V and J are TRBV27 and TRBJ1-1; D not resolved. CDR1 MNHEY and CDR2 SMNVEV come from the germline V gene (reference sequence). CDR3 length: 15 residues. V was clipped by 2 bases and J by 5 bases, with 15 bases between them. CDR3 DNA: TGTGCCAGCAGTTTAGGTCCCCTCGGGAGGACTGAAGCTTTCTTT. It is translated as CASSLGPLGRTEAFF.

The chain has TRBV5-1 and TRBJ2-2; D uncertain. V lost 5 bases and J lost 0, with 14 bases in between. CDR1 is SGHRS, CDR2 YFSETQ, per germline. CDR3 length: 16 residues. CDR3 in DNA: TGCGCCAGCAGGTCAGCCAGCGCATCGAACACCGGGGAGCTGTTTTTT. Its translation: CASRSASASNTGELFF.

V gene TRBV4-1 combines with J gene TRBJ2-2; D could derive from TRBD1 or TRBD2 (6 bases each). CDR1 is MGHRA and CDR2 is YSYEKL in the germline V gene. Trimming pared 4 bases from V and 5 bases from J, leaving 20 bases between. The CDR3 totals 17 residues. The CDR3 reads CASSPHLGTGATGELFF. The DNA for the CDR3 is TGCGCCAGCAGCCCACACCTAGGCACGGGGGCGACCGGGGAGCTGTTTTTT.

The chain has TRBV28 and TRBJ1-1, with D possibly TRBD1 on 5 matching bases. V was shortened by 10 bases and J by 5 bases, with 17 bases between the two germline ends. This CDR3 comprises 13 residues. CDR1 and CDR2 (germline): MDHEN, SYDVKM. The CDR3 nucleotides read TGTGCCACCTCTTGGGGGATGATAACTGAAGCTTTCTTT. Protein product: CATSWGMITEAFF.

J is TRBJ2-7 and V is TRBV30, with 12 bases matching TRBD2. V shed 5 bases, J shed 0 bases, and the junction held 11 bases outside the gene matches. Germline lookup yields CDR1 GTSNPN and CDR2 SVGIG (reference sequence). This CDR3 contains 17 residues. The CDR3 protein is CAWRTTGTSGYSYEQYF. Written as DNA, the CDR3 is TGTGCCTGGCGAACGACCGGGACTAGCGGGTACTCCTACGAGCAGTACTTC.

The chain recombines TRBV3-1 (or the pseudogene TRBV3-2) with TRBJ2-3; TRBD2 matches at 11 bases. V trimming: 2 bases; J trimming: 5 bases; junction bases outside the gene matches: 6. This CDR3 contains 16 residues. Germline-derived CDR1 and CDR2 are LGHDT and YNNKEL (reference sequence). Here the CDR3 reads CASSQRALAGVDTQYF. As DNA, the CDR3 is TGTGCCAGCAGCCAACGCGCACTAGCGGGAGTAGATACGCAGTATTTT.

The CDR3 reads CASSLLGSEQYF. DNA of the CDR3: TGTGCCAGCAGCTTGTTGGGATCCGAGCAGTACTTC. This chain links TRBV5-6 with TRBJ2-7; no clear D. Germline lookup yields CDR1 SGHDT and CDR2 YYEEEE. This CDR3 is 12 amino acids long. V lost 1 base and J lost 6, with 8 bases in between.

The chain recombines TRBV28 with TRBJ2-1, with 8 bases that match TRBD2. The CDR3 sequence is 13 residues long. Losses at the gene ends were 6 bases for V and 9 bases for J; bases not matched to a gene: 7. Germline loops: CDR1 MDHEN, CDR2 SYDVKM. In DNA, the CDR3 is TGTGCCAGCAGGATCGGCGGGAGGTTTGAGCAGTTCTTC. Amino acids: CASRIGGRFEQFF. The variable domain in full, completed from reference TRBV28 and TRBJ2-1, reads DVKVTQSSRYLVKRTGEKVFLECVQDMDHENMFWYRQDPGLGLRLIYFSYDVKMKEKGDIPEGYSVSREKKERFSLILESASTNQTSMYLCASRIGGRFEQFFGPGTRLTVL.

This clone has just a few counts. The gene calls are TRBV19 and TRBJ2-7; 10 nucleotides agree with TRBD2. The CDR3 spans 14 residues. Trimming cost V 5 bases and J 7 bases; bases outside gene matches: 8. Germline V gene data show CDR1 as LNHDA and CDR2 as SQIVND (reference sequence). The CDR3 is CASSLPGTSVEQYF. The CDR3 DNA is TGTGCCAGTAGTCTCCCCGGGACTAGCGTTGAGCAGTACTTC.

V is TRBV5-5 and J is TRBJ2-3, with D possibly TRBD2 on 5 matching bases. The germline V and J ends were trimmed by 4 bases and 0 bases, with 9 bases remaining between them. Germline CDR1 SGHKS, CDR2 YYEKEE (reference sequence). CDR3 length: 14 amino acids. The CDR3 coding sequence is TGTGCCAGCAGCCCAGGACTGAGCACAGATACGCAGTATTTT. Translated, it gives CASSPGLSTDTQYF.

The V gene is TRBV2, the J gene TRBJ1-1; D is ambiguous. CDR1 is SNHLY, CDR2 FYNNEI, per germline. This CDR3 is built from 14 residues. V was trimmed by 8 bases and J by 3 bases, leaving 16 bases between them. This CDR3 reads CASRLWFADTEAFF. The CDR3 coding sequence is TGTGCCAGCCGCCTTTGGTTCGCGGACACTGAAGCTTTCTTT.

This clone occurred once. J is TRBJ2-3 and V is TRBV27, with D possibly matching TRBD2 (6 bases). V was trimmed by 3 bases and J by 5 bases, leaving 12 bases between them. The CDR3 runs 14 residues. Per germline, CDR1 MNHEY and CDR2 SMNVEV (reference sequence). In nucleotides, the CDR3 is TGTGCCAGCAGTTTTCACCCCGGGGGAGATACGCAGTATTTT. Translating it yields CASSFHPGGDTQYF.

The chain has TRBV6-5 and TRBJ1-1, with D uncertain. The length of the CDR3 is 13 residues. Per the germline V gene, CDR1 is MNHEY and CDR2 is SVGAGI. V lost 5 bases, J lost 1 base, and 8 bases lay in between. For the CDR3, the DNA is TGTGCCAGCAGTCGCCTCGGGAACACTGAAGCTTTCTTT. Amino acid sequence: CASSRLGNTEAFF.

In DNA form, the CDR3 reads TGTGCCAGCAGCTTGTTTCGGAACTCCTACAATGAGCAGTTCTTC. The encoded protein is CASSLFRNSYNEQFF. This sequence joins TRBV11-1 and TRBJ2-1; no reliable D call. Trimming pared 3 bases from V and 0 bases from J, leaving 9 bases between. Per the germline V gene, CDR1 is SGHAT and CDR2 is FQDESV (reference sequence). This CDR3 contains 15 residues.

This chain connects TRBV27 to TRBJ1-1; 9 bases are a match to TRBD1. Germline CDR1 and CDR2: MNHEY and SMNVEV (reference sequence). After removal of 4 bases from V and 6 bases from J, the junction contained 6 bases not matched to a gene. The CDR3 totals 14 residues. The CDR3 loop reads CASSSDRGESEAFF. The CDR3 nucleotides are TGTGCCAGCAGTTCGGACAGGGGTGAATCTGAAGCTTTCTTT.

This sequence joins TRBV7-9 and TRBJ1-2, with no clear D. CDR3 length: 13 residues. The germline V gene encodes CDR1 SEHNR and CDR2 FQNEAQ (reference sequence). V lost 5 bases and J 5 bases, leaving 12 bases between the germline ends. The DNA of the CDR3 is TGTGCCAGCAGCGTAGTAGGCGAGTATGGCTACACCTTC. Its translation: CASSVVGEYGYTF. Full variable domain (missing parts from reference TRBV7-9 and TRBJ1-2): DTGVSQNPRHKITKRGQNVTFRCDPISEHNRLYWYRQTLGQGPEFLTYFQNEAQLEKSRLLSDRFSAERPKGSFSTLEIQRTEQGDSAMYLCASSVVGEYGYTFGSGTRLTVV.

The J gene is TRBJ1-5, the V gene TRBV28; TRBD1 agrees at 9 bases. This CDR3 region has 13 residues. Trimming cost V 10 bases and J 7 bases; bases outside gene matches: 8. CDR1 and CDR2 from the germline V gene are MDHEN and SYDVKM. CDR3 loop: CAIHRGLGQPQHF. CDR3 sequence (DNA): TGTGCCATCCACAGGGGGCTCGGGCAGCCCCAGCATTTT.

The chain is built from TRBV5-8 and TRBJ1-4, with TRBD1 as a possible D gene (5 bases). The CDR3 sequence is 15 residues long. Germline lookup yields CDR1 SGHTS and CDR2 YDEGEE. V was trimmed by 0 bases and J by 1 base, leaving 7 bases between them. CDR3 in amino acids: CASSLAGLTNEKLFF. The CDR3 coding sequence is TGTGCCAGCAGCTTGGCAGGGTTAACTAATGAAAAACTGTTTTTT. The variable domain in full, with the rest retrieved from reference TRBV5-8 and TRBJ1-4, is EAGVTQSPTHLIKTRGQQATLRCSPISGHTSVYWYQQALGLGLQFLLWYDEGEERNRGNFPPRFSGRQFPNYSSELNVNALELEDSALYLCASSLAGLTNEKLFFGSGTQLSVL.

The rearrangement links TRBV3-1 (or the pseudogene TRBV3-2) to TRBJ2-5; 10 positions agree with TRBD2. CDR3 size: 16 residues. Germline V CDR1 and CDR2: LGHDT, YNNKEL (reference sequence). V dropped 0 bases and J dropped 6; count of bases not matched to a gene: 7. The CDR3 spells CASSQDPSGRGQTQYF. Here the CDR3 DNA reads TGTGCCAGCAGCCAAGACCCTAGCGGGAGAGGGCAGACCCAGTACTTC.

The J gene is TRBJ1-2, the V gene TRBV3-1 (or the pseudogene TRBV3-2); D is unresolved. The CDR3 has 14 amino acids. V lost 6 bases and J lost 1, with 12 bases in between. Germline V CDR1 and CDR2: LGHDT, YNNKEL (reference sequence). CDR3 nucleotide sequence: TGTGCCAGCAGGCCAAGGACCGTTAACTATGGCTACACCTTC. This sequence encodes CASRPRTVNYGYTF.